A selection of T cell receptor beta chains follows, all from one sample in a study of blood T cell repertoires in COVID-19. Assay used: immunoSEQ multiplex PCR; TCRdb lists only in-frame clones, some missing. Of over 150,000 clones listed, approximately 88% are singletons. Sequencing used peripheral blood. These receptors came from a woman between 55 and 75 years old with acute or convalescent COVID-19. CDR3s include the opening cysteine and the closing phenylalanine or tryptophan. The D gene is left open where the match is weak. Not every row has a clone size; where given, it reads once, few, many or a size class.

d_gene	j_gene	v_gene	abundance	CDR3nt	CDR3aa
-	TRBJ1-1	TRBV11-2	few	TGTGCCAGCAGCGCGGACAGTTACACTGAAGCTTTCTTT	CASSADSYTEAFF
TRBD1	TRBJ2-7	TRBV5-4	-	TGTGCCAGCATCGGACAGGGGGACTCCTACGAGCAGTACTTC	CASIGQGDSYEQYF
-	TRBJ1-1	TRBV29-1	few	TGCAGCGTTGAATCCCAGGGTGAAGCTTTCTTT	CSVESQGEAFF
TRBD1	TRBJ2-7	TRBV19	-	TGTGCCAGTAGTCCTAGGACAGGCTACGAGCAGTACTTC	CASSPRTGYEQYF
-	TRBJ2-2	TRBV6-5	-	TGTGCCAGCAGTCCCGGGACATTAGGCGCCGGGGAGCTGTTTTTT	CASSPGTLGAGELFF
-	TRBJ2-3	TRBV21-1	-	TGTGCCAGCAGAAGTGGGACTAGCGGCCAGGATACGCAGTATTTT	CASRSGTSGQDTQYF
TRBD1	TRBJ1-6	TRBV7-2	-	TGTGCCAGCAGCGTACGACAGGGGGGAAATTCACCCCTCCACTTT	CASSVRQGGNSPLHF
TRBD1	TRBJ1-5	TRBV4-3	-	TGCGCCAGCAGCCAAGCGACAGGGGGCGGTCAGCCCCAGCATTTT	CASSQATGGGQPQHF
-	TRBJ1-5	TRBV19	-	TGTGCCAGTAGTAGTTCTAGACCGAGAATTAGCAATCAGCCCCAGCATTTT	CASSSSRPRISNQPQHF
-	TRBJ1-2	TRBV30	few	TGTGCCTGGAGTGTATTCACCACAAACTATGGCTACACCTTC	CAWSVFTTNYGYTF
-	TRBJ1-2	TRBV6-2/TRBV6-3	-	TGTGCCAGCAGTCACGCGGGGGGTGGGAGCTATGGCTACACCTTC	CASSHAGGGSYGYTF
TRBD2	TRBJ2-5	TRBV7-8	-	TGTGCCAGCAGCTCTAGCGGGGGGGTCGAGACCCAGTACTTC	CASSSSGGVETQYF
TRBD2	TRBJ2-7	TRBV4-3	-	TGCGCCAGCAGCCAAGATCTGCGGGGGGCCTACGAGCAGTACTTC	CASSQDLRGAYEQYF
TRBD1	TRBJ1-4	TRBV6-5	-	TGTGCCAGCAGTTGGGACAGGGTCAATGAAAAACTGTTTTTT	CASSWDRVNEKLFF
-	TRBJ1-4	TRBV28	-	TGTGCCAGCAGTTCCTTGCGCCGAGATGAAAAACTGTTTTTT	CASSSLRRDEKLFF
TRBD1	TRBJ2-5	TRBV7-2	-	TGTGCCAGCAGCCCTGACAGGGGCAGGGAGACCCAGTACTTC	CASSPDRGRETQYF
TRBD1	TRBJ2-7	TRBV7-2	-	TGTGCCAGCAGCCGGGACAGGGGGAGCGAGCAGTACTTC	CASSRDRGSEQYF
-	TRBJ1-6	TRBV18	-	TGTGCCAGCTCACGGGAGGGGGGTACCCTCCACTTT	CASSREGGTLHF
-	TRBJ2-7	TRBV27	-	TGTGCCAGCAGTTCCCGGAGAGGGGGATTCTACGAGCAGTACTTC	CASSSRRGGFYEQYF
TRBD2	TRBJ2-1	TRBV3-1/TRBV3-2	-	TGTGCCAGCAGCACGCGGGGGGCCGGTAAGCAGTTCTTC	CASSTRGAGKQFF
-	TRBJ1-1	TRBV28	once	TGTGCCAGCAGTCTTTCGACACCGAACACTGAAGCTTTCTTT	CASSLSTPNTEAFF
TRBD1	TRBJ1-5	TRBV7-2	-	TGTGCCAGCAGCTTCCGGGACAGGGGGCGGAGGGGCAATCAGCCCCAGCATTTT	CASSFRDRGRRGNQPQHF
TRBD1	TRBJ1-5	TRBV15	-	TGTGCCACCAGCAGGACAGGGAGTAATCAGCCCCAGCATTTT	CATSRTGSNQPQHF
-	TRBJ2-3	TRBV5-8	-	TGTGCCAGCAGCACCCAGACAGTCAAGACAGATACGCAGTATTTT	CASSTQTVKTDTQYF
-	TRBJ2-7	TRBV6-2/TRBV6-3	-	TGTGCCAGCAGTTACTCGGGGGGTACCTACGAGCAGTACTTC	CASSYSGGTYEQYF
TRBD1	TRBJ1-1	TRBV12-5	-	TGTGCTAGTGGTCCCCCACCGGGACAGGGGTCCCCTGAAGCTTTCTTT	CASGPPPGQGSPEAFF
TRBD1	TRBJ2-5	TRBV7-2	-	TGTGCCAGCAGCTTAACCGGGACAGGACGACAGTACTTC	CASSLTGTGRQYF
-	TRBJ1-1	TRBV29-1	-	TGCAGTCACATCGAGACAGACACTGAAGCTTTCTTT	CSHIETDTEAFF
-	TRBJ1-6	TRBV25-1	-	TGTGCCAGCGGACTCAGGGGTCCAAATTCACCCCTCCACTTT	CASGLRGPNSPLHF
-	TRBJ1-5	TRBV6-5	-	TGTGCCAGCGTCGCCGGGGGGTCCTCTCAGCCCCAGCATTTT	CASVAGGSSQPQHF
-	TRBJ2-7	TRBV7-2	-	TGTGCCAGCAGCTTAGACGGGGGAGTGCGCGAGCAGTACTTC	CASSLDGGVREQYF
-	TRBJ1-4	TRBV3-1/TRBV3-2	once	TGTGCCAGCAGCCAAGAAAATGGCGGTGAAAAACTGTTTTTT	CASSQENGGEKLFF
-	TRBJ1-1	TRBV19	-	TGTGCCAGTAGTGACCTACAGGGAACGAACACTGAAGCTTTCTTT	CASSDLQGTNTEAFF
-	TRBJ2-2	TRBV7-9	once	TGTGCCAGCAGTCGAGCCCGGGGGAGGTACACCGGGGAGCTGTTTTTT	CASSRARGRYTGELFF
TRBD1	TRBJ1-5	TRBV5-8	-	TGTGCCAGCAGCGTAGGGACAGGGATTCGTGATCAGCCCCAGCATTTT	CASSVGTGIRDQPQHF
TRBD1	TRBJ2-1	TRBV3-1/TRBV3-2	-	TGTGCCAGCAGCCAAGCACTAGGACAGGGCCCCAATGAGCAGTTCTTC	CASSQALGQGPNEQFF
TRBD2	TRBJ2-7	TRBV5-1	-	TGCGCCAGCAGCTTGGAGGCTAGCGGGGGGCGAGAGCAGTACTTC	CASSLEASGGREQYF
TRBD1	TRBJ1-2	TRBV27	-	TGTGCCAGCAGTCCAGGGGGACAAACCTATGGCTACACCTTC	CASSPGGQTYGYTF
-	TRBJ1-6	TRBV9	-	TGTGCCAGCAGCCCCGGGACATCGGGTTCACCCCTCCACTTT	CASSPGTSGSPLHF